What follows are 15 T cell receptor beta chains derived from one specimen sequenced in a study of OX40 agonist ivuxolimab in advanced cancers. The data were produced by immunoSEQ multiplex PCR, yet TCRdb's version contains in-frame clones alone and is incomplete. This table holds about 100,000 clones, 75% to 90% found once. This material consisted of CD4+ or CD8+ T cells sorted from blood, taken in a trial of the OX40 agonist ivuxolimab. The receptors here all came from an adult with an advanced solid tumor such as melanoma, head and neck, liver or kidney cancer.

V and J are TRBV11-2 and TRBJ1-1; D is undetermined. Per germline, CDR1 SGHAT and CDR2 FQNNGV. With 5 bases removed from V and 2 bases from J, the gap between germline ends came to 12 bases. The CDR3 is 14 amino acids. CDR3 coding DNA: TGTGCCAGCAGCCAAAATAGGCTAAACACTGAAGCTTTCTTT. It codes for CASSQNRLNTEAFF.

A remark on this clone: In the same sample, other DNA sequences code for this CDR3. The CDR3 protein is CATNLVGTANEKLFF. CDR3 bases: TGTGCCACCAATCTCGTCGGGACAGCTAATGAAAAACTGTTTTTT. This chain links TRBV15 with TRBJ1-4; TRBD1 agrees at 7 bases. The length of the CDR3 is 15 residues. The J segment lost 3 bases and the V segment lost 7 bases, leaving 8 bases of the junction unmatched. The germline V gene has CDR1 LNHNV and CDR2 YYDKDF (reference sequence).

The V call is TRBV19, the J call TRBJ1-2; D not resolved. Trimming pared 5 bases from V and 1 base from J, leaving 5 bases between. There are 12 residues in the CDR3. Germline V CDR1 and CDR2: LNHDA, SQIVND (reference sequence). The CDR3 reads CASSVSNYGYTF. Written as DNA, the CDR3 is TGTGCCAGTAGTGTTAGTAACTATGGCTACACCTTC. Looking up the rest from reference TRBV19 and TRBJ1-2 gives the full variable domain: DGGITQSPKYLFRKEGQNVTLSCEQNLNHDAMYWYRQDPGQGLRLIYYSQIVNDFQKGDIAEGYSVSREKKESFPLTVTSAQKNPTAFYLCASSVSNYGYTFGSGTRLTVV.

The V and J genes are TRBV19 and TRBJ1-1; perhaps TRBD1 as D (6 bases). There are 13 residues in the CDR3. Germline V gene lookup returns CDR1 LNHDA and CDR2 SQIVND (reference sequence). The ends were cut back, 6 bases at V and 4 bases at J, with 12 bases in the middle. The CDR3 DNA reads TGTGCCAGTAGACCCAGGGGATCCACTGAAGCTTTCTTT. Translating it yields CASRPRGSTEAFF.

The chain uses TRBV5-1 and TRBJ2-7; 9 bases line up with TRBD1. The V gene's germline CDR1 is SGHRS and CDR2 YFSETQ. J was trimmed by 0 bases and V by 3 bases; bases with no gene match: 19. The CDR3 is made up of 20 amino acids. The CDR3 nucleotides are TGCGCCAGCAGCTACGGATCGGGACAGGGAGGTCGGGGAAGCTCCTACGAGCAGTACTTC. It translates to CASSYGSGQGGRGSSYEQYF. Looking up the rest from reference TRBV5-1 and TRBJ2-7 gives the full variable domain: KAGVTQTPRYLIKTRGQQVTLSCSPISGHRSVSWYQQTPGQGLQFLFEYFSETQRNKGNFPGRFSGRQFSNSRSEMNVSTLELGDSALYLCASSYGSGQGGRGSSYEQYFGPGTRLTVT.

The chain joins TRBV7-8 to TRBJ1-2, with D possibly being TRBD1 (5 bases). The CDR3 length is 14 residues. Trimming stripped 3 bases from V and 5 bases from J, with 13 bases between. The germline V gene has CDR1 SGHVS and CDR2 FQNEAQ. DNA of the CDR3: TGTGCCAGCAGCTTGGGGCACCGCGAATATGGCTACACCTTC. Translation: CASSLGHREYGYTF.

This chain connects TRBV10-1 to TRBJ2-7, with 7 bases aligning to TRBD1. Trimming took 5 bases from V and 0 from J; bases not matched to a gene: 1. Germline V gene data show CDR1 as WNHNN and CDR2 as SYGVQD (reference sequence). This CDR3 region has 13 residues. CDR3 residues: CASSRTGSYEQYF. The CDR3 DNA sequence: TGCGCCAGCAGTCGGACAGGCTCCTACGAGCAGTACTTC.

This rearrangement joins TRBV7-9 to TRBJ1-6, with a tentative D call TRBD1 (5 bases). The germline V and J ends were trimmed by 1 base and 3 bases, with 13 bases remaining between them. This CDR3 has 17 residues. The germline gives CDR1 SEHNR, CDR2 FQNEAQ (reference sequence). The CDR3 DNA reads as TGTGCCAGCAGCTTAGGTAGAGGGGTCGGCTATAATTCACCCCTCCACTTT. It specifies CASSLGRGVGYNSPLHF.

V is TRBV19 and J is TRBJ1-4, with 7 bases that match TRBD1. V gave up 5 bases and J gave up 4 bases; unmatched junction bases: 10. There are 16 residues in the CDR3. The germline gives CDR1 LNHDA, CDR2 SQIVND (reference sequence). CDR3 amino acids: CASSVGPGQFNEKLFF. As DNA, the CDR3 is TGTGCCAGTAGTGTGGGCCCGGGACAGTTTAATGAAAAACTGTTTTTT.

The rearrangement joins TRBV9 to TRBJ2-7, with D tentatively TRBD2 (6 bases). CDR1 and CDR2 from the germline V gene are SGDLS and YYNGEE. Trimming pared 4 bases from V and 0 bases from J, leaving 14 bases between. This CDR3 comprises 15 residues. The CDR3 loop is CASSFRDFSSYEQYF. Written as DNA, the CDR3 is TGTGCCAGCAGCTTCCGGGACTTCAGCTCCTACGAGCAGTACTTC.

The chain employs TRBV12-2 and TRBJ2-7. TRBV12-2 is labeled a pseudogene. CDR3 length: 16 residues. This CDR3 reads CASRLAGAWGSYEQYF. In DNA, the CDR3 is TGTGCAAGTCGCTTAGCTGGAGCCTGGGGCTCCTACGAGCAGTACTTC.

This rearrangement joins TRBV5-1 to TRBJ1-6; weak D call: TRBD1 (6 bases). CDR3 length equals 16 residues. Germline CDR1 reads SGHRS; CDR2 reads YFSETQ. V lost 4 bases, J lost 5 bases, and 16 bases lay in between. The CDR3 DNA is TGCGCCAGCAGCCTCGCCCAGGGGATCGATAATTCACCCCTCCACTTT. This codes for CASSLAQGIDNSPLHF.

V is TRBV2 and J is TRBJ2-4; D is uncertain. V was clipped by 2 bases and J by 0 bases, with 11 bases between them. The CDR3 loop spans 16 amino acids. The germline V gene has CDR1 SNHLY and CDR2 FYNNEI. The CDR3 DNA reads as TGTGCCAGCAGTGAACCCGTATGGCTAGCCAAAAACATTCAGTACTTC. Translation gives CASSEPVWLAKNIQYF.

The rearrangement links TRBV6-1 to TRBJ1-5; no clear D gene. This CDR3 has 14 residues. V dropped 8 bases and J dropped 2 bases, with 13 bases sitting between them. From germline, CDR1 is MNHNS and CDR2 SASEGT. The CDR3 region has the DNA TGTGCCAGCTTGCTCGGGATAGGCAATCAGCCCCAGCATTTT. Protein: CASLLGIGNQPQHF.

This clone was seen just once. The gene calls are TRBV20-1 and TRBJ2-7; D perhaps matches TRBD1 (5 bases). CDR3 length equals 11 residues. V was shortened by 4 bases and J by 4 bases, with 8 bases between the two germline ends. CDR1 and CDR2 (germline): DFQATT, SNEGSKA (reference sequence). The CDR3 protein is CSAIDSYEQYF. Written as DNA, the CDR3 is TGCAGTGCTATAGACAGTTACGAGCAGTACTTC.